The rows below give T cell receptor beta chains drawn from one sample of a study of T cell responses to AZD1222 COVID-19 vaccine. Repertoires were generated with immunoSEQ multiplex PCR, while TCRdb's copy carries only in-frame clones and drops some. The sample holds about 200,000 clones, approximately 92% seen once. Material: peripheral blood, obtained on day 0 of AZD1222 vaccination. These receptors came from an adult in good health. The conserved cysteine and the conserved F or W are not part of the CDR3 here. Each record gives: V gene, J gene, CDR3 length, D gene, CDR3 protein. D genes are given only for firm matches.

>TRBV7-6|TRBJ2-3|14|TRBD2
ASSLELAGGPDTQY
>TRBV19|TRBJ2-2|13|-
ASRETFANTGELF
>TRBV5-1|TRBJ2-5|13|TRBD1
ASSPLQGDQETQY
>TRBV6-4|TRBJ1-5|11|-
ASSRDSNQPQH
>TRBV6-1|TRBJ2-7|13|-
ASSEGPAKSYEQY
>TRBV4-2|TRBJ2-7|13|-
ASSQDLASSYEQY
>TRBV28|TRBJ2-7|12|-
ASTVGGGLYEQY
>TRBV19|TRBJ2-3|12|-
ASSIAWSTDTQY
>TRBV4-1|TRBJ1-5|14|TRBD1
ASSQVQGGSNQPQH
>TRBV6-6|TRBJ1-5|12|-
ASTLGGSNQPQH
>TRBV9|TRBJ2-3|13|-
ASSVGGHRTDTQY
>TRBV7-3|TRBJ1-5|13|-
ASSETPGNNQPQH
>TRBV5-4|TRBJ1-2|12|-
ASSLEGLGHGYT
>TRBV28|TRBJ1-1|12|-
ASSLYPLNTEAF
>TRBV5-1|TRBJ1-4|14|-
ASSWAPGGPPEKLF
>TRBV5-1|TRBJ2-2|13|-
ASSLGGRDTGELF
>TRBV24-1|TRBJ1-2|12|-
ATSVSGLKTGYT
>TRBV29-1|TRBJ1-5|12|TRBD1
SVADRGLEGPQH
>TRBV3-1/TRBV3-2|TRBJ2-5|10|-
ASSQRGETQY
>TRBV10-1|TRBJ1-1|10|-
ASSESGAGAF
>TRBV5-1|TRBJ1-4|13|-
ASSSGRGSNEKLF
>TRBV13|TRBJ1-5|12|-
ASSFRGQNQPQH
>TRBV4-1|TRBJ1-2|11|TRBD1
ASRRTGEGGYT
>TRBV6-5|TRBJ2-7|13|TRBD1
ASSYERQGSYEQY
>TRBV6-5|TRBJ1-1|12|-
ASSYAYRNTEAF